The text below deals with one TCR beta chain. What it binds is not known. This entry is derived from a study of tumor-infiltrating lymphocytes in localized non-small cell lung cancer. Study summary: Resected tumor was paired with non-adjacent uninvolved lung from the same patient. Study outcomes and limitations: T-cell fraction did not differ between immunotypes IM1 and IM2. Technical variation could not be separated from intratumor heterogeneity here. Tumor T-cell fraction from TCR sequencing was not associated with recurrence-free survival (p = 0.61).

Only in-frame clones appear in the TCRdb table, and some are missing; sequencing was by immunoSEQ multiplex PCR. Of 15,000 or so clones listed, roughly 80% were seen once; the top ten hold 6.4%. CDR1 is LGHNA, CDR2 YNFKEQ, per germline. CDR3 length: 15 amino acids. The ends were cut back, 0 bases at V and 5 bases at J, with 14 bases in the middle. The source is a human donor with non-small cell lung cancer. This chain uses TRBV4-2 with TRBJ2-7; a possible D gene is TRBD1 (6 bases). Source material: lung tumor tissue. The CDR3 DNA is TGTGCCAGCAGCCAAGACCGTCCCGGGACAAACGAGCAGTACTTC. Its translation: CASSQDRPGTNEQYF.